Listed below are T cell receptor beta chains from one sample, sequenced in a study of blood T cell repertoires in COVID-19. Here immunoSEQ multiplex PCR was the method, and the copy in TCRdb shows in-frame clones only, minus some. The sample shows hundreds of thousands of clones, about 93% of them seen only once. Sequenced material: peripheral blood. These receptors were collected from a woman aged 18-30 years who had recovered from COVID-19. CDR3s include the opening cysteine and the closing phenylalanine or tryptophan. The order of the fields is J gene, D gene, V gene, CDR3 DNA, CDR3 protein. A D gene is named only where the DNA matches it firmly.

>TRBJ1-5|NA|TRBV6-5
TGTGCCAGCAGTTACGCGGGGGTTGGTTGGCCCCAGCATTTT
CASSYAGVGWPQHF
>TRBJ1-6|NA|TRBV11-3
TGTGCCAGCAGCTTAGAGGACTATTCACCCCTCCACTTT
CASSLEDYSPLHF
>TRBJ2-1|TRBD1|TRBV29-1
TGCAGCGCCCCGGGACAGGGGGTCCATGAGCAGTTCTTC
CSAPGQGVHEQFF
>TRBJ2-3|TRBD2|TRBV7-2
TGTGCCAGCAGCTTCCGACTAGCGGGGAAGCCGGGGGATACGCAGTATTTT
CASSFRLAGKPGDTQYF
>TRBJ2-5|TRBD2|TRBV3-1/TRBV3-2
TGTGCCAGCAGCTTAGCGGGTGGTGAGACCCAGTACTTC
CASSLAGGETQYF
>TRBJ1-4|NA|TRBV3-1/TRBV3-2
TGTGCCAGCAGCCCCGAAGGTGGATGGGGGGGGAGAAGGGTGTTTTTT
CASSPEGGWGGRRVFF
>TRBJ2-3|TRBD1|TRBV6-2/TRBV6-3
TGTGCCAGCAGTCATCAGGGGGCCCTGGGCACAGATACGCAGTATTTT
CASSHQGALGTDTQYF
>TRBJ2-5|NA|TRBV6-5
TGTGCCAGCAGTTACCGTGGGAGGTATGAGACCCAGTACTTC
CASSYRGRYETQYF
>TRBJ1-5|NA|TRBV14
TGTGCCAGCAGCCAAGATTTGGTTTTGGCCCGCGGCGGCAATCAGCCCCAGCATTTT
CASSQDLVLARGGNQPQHF
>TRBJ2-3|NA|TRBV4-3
TGCGCCAGCAGCCAAGAGTGGGAGGTCACAGATACGCAGTATTTT
CASSQEWEVTDTQYF
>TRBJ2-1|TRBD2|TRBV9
TGTGCCAGCAGCGTAGGCGGGACTAACAATGAGCAGTTCTTC
CASSVGGTNNEQFF
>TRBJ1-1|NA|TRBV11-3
TGTGCCAGCAGCTCGAGAGTCGGTGAAACTGAAGCTTTCTTT
CASSSRVGETEAFF
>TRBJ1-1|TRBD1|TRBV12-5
TGTGCTAGTGGCCTCCAGTACAGGGGTGAAGCTTTCTTT
CASGLQYRGEAFF
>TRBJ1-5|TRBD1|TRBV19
TGTGCCAGCAAGGGACAGGGCAATCAGCCCCAGCATTTT
CASKGQGNQPQHF